This T cell receptor (beta chain) appears in the sequencing data of a study of T cell responses to AZD1222 COVID-19 vaccine. Whole-study findings and limits: Reportedly, close to half of spike-specific TCRs are directed against unmutated variant regions. White British ancestry dominated among donors, who included more females, and clonal diversity was possibly underestimated. The study sampled repertoires only after the peak T cell response.

Sequenced by immunoSEQ multiplex PCR; TCRdb stores in-frame clones only, minus some. The repertoire holds roughly 84,000 clones, with roughly 89% as singletons. Comment on this clone: Its specificity is not known.

The TCR sequence derives from an adult who received the AZD1222 COVID-19 vaccine. The sample consisted of peripheral blood, taken 28 days after the second AZD1222 dose.

CDR3 sequence: CASSRMNTEAFF. The CDR3 DNA reads TGTGCCAGCAGCCGAATGAACACTGAAGCTTTCTTT. The chain joins TRBV28 to TRBJ1-1, with D hard to call. The V gene lost 6 bases and the J gene lost 0 bases, with 5 bases spanning the gap. This CDR3 spans 12 amino acids. The germline V gene has CDR1 MDHEN and CDR2 SYDVKM.